This T cell receptor (beta chain) comes out of a study of blood T cell repertoires in COVID-19. Study-level information: PBMCs, B-cell-depleted T cells, or T cells were the source of the cDNA or gDNA that made up the material.

Sequencing was performed with immunoSEQ multiplex PCR; in TCRdb, only in-frame clones are kept and a portion is missing. The top ten hold 0.95% to 1.3% of the sample, which has approximately 450,000 clones, 85% to 90% seen once. The CDR3 runs to 17 residues. Germline CDR1 and CDR2: LGHDT and YNNKEL (reference sequence). J lost 1 base, V lost 1 base, and 9 bases had no gene match. The clonotype comes from a man in his thirties or forties who had recovered from COVID-19. This chain joins TRBV3-1 (or the pseudogene TRBV3-2) and TRBJ2-5; 7 bases agree with TRBD2. The material sequenced was PBMCs or T cells enriched from blood (not recorded which). The CDR3 region is CASSQGVSSGSQETQYF. As DNA, the CDR3 is TGTGCCAGCAGCCAAGGGGTGTCTAGCGGTTCCCAAGAGACCCAGTACTTC.